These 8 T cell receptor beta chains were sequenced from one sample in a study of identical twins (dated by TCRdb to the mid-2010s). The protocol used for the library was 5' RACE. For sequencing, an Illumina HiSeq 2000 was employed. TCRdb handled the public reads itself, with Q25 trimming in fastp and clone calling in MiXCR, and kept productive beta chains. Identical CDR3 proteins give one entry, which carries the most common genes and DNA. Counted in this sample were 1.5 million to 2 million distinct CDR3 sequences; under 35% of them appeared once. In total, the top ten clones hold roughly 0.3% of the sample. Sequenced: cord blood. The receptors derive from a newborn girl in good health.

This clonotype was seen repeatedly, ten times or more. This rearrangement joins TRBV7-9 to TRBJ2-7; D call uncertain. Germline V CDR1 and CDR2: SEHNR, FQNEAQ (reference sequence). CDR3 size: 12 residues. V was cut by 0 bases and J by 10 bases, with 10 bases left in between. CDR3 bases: TGTGCCAGCAGCTTAGCGTACCGTACCCAGTACTTC. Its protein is CASSLAYRTQYF. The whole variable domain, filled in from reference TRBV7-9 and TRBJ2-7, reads DTGVSQNPRHKITKRGQNVTFRCDPISEHNRLYWYRQTLGQGPEFLTYFQNEAQLEKSRLLSDRFSAERPKGSFSTLEIQRTEQGDSAMYLCASSLAYRTQYFGPGTRLTVT.

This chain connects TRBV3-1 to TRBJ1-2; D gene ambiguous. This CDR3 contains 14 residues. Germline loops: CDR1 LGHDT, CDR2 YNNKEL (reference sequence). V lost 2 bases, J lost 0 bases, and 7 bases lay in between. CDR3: CASSQWASNYGYTF. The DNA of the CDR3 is TGTGCCAGCAGCCAATGGGCCTCTAACTATGGCTACACCTTC.

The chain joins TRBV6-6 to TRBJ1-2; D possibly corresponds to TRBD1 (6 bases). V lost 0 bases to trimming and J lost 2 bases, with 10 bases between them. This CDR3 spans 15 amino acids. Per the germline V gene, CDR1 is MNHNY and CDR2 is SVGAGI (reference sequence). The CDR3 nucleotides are TGTGCCAGCAGTTACTCCTGGGACAAAAACTATGGCTACACCTTC. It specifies CASSYSWDKNYGYTF.

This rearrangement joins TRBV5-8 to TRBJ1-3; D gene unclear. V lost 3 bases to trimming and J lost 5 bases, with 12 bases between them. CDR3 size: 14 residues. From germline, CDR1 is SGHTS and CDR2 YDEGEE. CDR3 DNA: TGTGCCAGCAGCTCCTGGCCGCCTAGAAACACCATATATTTT. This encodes CASSSWPPRNTIYF.

The CDR3 reads CASSTLSGRAYEQFF. CDR3 nucleotides: TGCGCCAGCAGCACCCTAAGCGGGAGGGCCTATGAGCAGTTCTTC. V usage is TRBV5-1 and J usage is TRBJ2-1; 10 bases align to TRBD2. This CDR3 is built from 15 residues. Per the germline V gene, CDR1 is SGHRS and CDR2 is YFSETQ. V trimming: 4 bases; J trimming: 8 bases; junction bases outside the gene matches: 9.

In DNA, the CDR3 is TGTGCCACCAGCAATTCGGGCAGTCGAAATGAAAAACTGTTTTTT. Translation: CATSNSGSRNEKLFF. This chain joins TRBV15 and TRBJ1-4; D gene ambiguous. Trimming stripped 4 bases from V and 5 bases from J, with 14 bases between. The germline V gene encodes CDR1 LNHNV and CDR2 YYDKDF (reference sequence). The CDR3 totals 15 residues. The full variable domain, with the rest looked up from reference TRBV15 and TRBJ1-4, is DAMVIQNPRYQVTQFGKPVTLSCSQTLNHNVMYWYQQKSSQAPKLLFHYYDKDFNNEADTPDNFQSRRPNTSFCFLDIRSPGLGDTAMYLCATSNSGSRNEKLFFGSGTQLSVL.

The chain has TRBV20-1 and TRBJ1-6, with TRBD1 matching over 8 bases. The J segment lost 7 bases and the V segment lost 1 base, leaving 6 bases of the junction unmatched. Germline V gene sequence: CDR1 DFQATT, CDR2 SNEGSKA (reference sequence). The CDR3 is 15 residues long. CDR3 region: CSARGDRGGNSPLHF. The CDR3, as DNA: TGCAGTGCTAGAGGAGACAGGGGTGGAAATTCACCCCTCCACTTT.

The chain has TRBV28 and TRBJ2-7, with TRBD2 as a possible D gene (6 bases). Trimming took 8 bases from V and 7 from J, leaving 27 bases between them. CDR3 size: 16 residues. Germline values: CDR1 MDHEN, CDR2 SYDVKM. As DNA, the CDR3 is TGTGCCAGCGGAGGGTTGGCGGCGGTCTCCTACAATGAGCAGTACTTC. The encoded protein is CASGGLAAVSYNEQYF.